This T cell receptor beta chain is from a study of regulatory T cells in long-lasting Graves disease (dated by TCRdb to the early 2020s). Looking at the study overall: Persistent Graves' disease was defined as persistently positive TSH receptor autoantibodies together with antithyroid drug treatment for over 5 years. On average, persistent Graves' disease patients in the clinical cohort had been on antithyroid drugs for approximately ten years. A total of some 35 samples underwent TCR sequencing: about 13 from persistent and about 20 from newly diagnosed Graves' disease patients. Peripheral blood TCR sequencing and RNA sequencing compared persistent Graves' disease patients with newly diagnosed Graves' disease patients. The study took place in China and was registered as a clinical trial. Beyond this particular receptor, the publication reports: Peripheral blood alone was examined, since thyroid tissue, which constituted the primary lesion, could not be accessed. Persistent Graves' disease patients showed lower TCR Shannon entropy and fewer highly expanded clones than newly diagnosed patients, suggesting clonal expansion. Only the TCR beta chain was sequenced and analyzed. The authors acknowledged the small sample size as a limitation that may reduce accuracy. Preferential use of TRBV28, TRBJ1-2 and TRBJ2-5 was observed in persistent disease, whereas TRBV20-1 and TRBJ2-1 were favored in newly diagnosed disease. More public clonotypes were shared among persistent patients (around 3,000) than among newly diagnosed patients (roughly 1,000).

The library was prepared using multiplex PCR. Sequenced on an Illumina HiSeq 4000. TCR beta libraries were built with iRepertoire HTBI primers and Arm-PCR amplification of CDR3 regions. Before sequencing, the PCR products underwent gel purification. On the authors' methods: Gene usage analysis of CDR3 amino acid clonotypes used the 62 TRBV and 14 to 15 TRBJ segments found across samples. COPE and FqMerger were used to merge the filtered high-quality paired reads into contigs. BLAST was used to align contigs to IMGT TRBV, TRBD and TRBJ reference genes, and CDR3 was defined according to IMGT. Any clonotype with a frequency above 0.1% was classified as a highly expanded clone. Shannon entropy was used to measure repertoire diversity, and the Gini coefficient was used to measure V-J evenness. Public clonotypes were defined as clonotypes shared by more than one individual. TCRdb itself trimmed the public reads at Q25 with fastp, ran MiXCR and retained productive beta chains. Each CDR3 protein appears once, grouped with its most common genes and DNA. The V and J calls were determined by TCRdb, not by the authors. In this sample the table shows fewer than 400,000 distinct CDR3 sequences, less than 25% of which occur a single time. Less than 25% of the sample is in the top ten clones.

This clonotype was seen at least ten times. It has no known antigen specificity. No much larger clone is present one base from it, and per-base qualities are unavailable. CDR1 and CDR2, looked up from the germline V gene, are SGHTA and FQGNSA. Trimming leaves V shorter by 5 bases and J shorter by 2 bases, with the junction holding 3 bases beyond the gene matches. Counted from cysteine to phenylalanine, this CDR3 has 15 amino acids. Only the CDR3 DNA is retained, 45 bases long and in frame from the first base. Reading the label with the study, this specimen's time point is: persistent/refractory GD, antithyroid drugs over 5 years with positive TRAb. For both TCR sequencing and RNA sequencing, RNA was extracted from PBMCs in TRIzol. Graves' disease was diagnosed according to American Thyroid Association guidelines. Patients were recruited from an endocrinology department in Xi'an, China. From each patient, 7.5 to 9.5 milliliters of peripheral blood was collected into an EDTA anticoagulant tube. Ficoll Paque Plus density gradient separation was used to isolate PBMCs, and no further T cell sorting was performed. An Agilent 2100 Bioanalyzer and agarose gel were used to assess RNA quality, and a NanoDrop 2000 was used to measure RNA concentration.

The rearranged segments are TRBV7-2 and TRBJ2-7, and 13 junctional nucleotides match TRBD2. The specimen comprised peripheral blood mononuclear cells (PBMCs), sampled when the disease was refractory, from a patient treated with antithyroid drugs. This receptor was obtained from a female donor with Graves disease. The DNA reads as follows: TGTGCCAGCAGCGACGGGACTAGCGGGACCTACGAGCAGTACTTC. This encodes CASSDGTSGTYEQYF.